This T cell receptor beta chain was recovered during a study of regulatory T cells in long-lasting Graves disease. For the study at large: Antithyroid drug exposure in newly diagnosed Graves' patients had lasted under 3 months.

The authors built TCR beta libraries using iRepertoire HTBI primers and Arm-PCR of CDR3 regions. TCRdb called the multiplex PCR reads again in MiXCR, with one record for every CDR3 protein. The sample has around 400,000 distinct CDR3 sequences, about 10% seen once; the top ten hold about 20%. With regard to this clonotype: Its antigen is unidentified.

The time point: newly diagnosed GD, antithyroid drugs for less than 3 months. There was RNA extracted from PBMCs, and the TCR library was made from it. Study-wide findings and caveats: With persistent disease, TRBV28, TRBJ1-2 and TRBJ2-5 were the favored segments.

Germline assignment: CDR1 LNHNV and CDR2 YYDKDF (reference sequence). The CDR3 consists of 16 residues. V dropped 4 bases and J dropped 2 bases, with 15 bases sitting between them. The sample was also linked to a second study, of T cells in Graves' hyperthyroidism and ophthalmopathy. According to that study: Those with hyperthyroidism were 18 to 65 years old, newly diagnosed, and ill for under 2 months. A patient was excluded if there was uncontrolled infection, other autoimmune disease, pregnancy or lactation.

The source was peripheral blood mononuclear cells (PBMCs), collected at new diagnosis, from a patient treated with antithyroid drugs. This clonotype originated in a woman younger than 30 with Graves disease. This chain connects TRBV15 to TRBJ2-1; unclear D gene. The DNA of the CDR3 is TGTGCCACCAGCATCCCCCCCCCGAGCGCCTACAATGAGCAGTTCTTC. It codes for CATSIPPPSAYNEQFF. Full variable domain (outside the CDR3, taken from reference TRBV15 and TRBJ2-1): DAMVIQNPRYQVTQFGKPVTLSCSQTLNHNVMYWYQQKSSQAPKLLFHYYDKDFNNEADTPDNFQSRRPNTSFCFLDIRSPGLGDTAMYLCATSIPPPSAYNEQFFGPGTRLTVL.